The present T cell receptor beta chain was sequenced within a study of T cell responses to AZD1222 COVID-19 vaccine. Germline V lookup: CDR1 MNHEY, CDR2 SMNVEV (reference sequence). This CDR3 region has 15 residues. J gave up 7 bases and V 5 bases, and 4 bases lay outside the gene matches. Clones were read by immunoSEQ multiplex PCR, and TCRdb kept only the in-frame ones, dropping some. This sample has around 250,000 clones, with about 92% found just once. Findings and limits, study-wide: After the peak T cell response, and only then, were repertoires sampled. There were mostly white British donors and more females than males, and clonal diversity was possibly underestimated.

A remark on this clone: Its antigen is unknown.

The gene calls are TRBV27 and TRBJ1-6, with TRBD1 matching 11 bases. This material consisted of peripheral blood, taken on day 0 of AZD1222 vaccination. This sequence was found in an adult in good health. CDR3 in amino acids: CASSPGTGGNSPLHF. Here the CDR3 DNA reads TGTGCCAGCAGTCCTGGGACAGGGGGAAATTCACCCCTCCACTTT.